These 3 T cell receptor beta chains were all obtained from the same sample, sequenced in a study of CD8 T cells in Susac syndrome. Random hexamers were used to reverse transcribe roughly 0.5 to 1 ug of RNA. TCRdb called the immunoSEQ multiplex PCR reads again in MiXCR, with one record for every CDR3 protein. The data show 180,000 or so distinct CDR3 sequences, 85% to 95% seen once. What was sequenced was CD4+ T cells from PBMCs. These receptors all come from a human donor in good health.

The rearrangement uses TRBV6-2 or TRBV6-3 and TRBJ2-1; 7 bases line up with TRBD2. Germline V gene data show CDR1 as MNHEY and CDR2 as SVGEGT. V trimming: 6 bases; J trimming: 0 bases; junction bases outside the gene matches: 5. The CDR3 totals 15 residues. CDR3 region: CASRLSGSSYNEQFF. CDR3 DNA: TGTGCCAGCAGACTTAGCGGGTCCTCCTACAATGAGCAGTTCTTC.

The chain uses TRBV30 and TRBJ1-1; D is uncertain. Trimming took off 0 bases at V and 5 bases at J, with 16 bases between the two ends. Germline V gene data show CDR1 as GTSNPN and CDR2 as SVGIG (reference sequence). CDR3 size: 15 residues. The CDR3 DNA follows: TGTGCCTGGAGTGTACTTGGAGTTAGGGTGACTGAAGCTTTCTTT. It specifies CAWSVLGVRVTEAFF.

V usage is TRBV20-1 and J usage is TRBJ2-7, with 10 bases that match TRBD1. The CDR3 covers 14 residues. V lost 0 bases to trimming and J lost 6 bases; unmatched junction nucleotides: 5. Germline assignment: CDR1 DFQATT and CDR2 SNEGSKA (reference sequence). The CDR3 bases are TGCAGTGCTAGAGACCCGACAGGGGGCATCGAGCAGTACTTC. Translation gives CSARDPTGGIEQYF.